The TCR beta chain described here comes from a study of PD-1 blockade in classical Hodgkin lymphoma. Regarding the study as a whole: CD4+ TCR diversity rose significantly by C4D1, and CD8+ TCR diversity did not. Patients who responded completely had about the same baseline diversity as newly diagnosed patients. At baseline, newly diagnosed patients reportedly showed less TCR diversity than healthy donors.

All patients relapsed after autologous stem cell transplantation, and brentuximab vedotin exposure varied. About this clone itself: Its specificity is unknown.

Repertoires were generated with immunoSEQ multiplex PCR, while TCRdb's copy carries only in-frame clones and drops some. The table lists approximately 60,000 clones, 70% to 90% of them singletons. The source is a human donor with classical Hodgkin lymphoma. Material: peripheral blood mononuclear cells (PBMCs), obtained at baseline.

The CDR3 coding sequence is TGTGCCAGCAGGCTGGGACAGGCTAATGAAAAACTGTTTTTT. Translation gives CASRLGQANEKLFF. This chain uses TRBV25-1 with TRBJ1-4, with 8 nucleotides matching TRBD1. The CDR3 contains 14 residues. V lost 6 bases, J lost 3 bases, and 3 bases stayed unmatched. Germline V lookup: CDR1 MGHDK, CDR2 SYGVNS.